This T cell receptor (beta chain) was recovered during a study of cytomegalovirus exposure and HLA in healthy donors listed by TCRdb under 2017. Regarding the complete study: An earlier analysis of 587 of the donors reported around 280 Gb of sequence data and some 110 million unique TCR beta sequences obtained from roughly 180 million T cells. An early release covering 550 to 650 HLA-typed donors comprised approximately 300 gigabases of sequencing data and around 85 million unique TCR sequences. Among the roughly 400 genotyped donors, about 83% belonged to the genetic ancestry cluster associated with self-reported Caucasian donors. The study aimed to test whether signatures of past pathogen exposure could be identified by cataloging public T cell receptors. The study profiled the T cell repertoires of hundreds of subjects by immunosequencing and related them to cytomegalovirus serostatus. Besides the first cohort of around 670 subjects, a separate validation cohort made up of over 95 different subjects was used. To predict cytomegalovirus infection status, the study combined high-throughput TCR immunosequencing, statistical association of individual TCRs with disease status, and machine learning. A later analysis re-analyzed previously published TCR beta repertoires from 600 to 850 donors and added high-resolution HLA genotyping to study TCR occurrence patterns. Rather than using new phenotypic data, the later analysis identified candidate immune exposures from TCR beta sequences and from how often those sequences occurred across donors. An earlier analysis of approximately 500 of the donors applied high-throughput TCR beta sequencing to assess whether each TCR beta V gene segment acted as functional or pseudogenic. Alongside the repertoire data, information on donor age, sex, ethnicity and CMV serostatus was compiled. A later genetic analysis took genome-wide SNP genotypes for about three fifths of the roughly 700 donors and used that subset as a discovery cohort. Every repertoire in the discovery cohort had been generated on one and the same sequencing platform. HLA typing covered class I and class II loci at four-digit resolution. Typing coverage differed by locus: A, B, C, DRB1 and DQB1 were typed in about 620-640 donors, DQA1 in about 500, DPA1 in around 610, and DPB1 in about 450. About five DR-DQ haplotypes were treated as single units for association and clustering because of strong linkage in the cohort. On average, about 200,000 unique TCR beta nucleotide sequences were sequenced per donor among 398 genotyped donors of the cohort, with around 19% of those sequences being non-productive.

Details on this clone: Its antigen specificity is not known.

General findings and caveats noted by the study authors: A later analysis reported that several top co-occurrence clusters appeared linked to parvovirus B19, influenza, CMV and Epstein-Barr virus. An association between a missense DCLRE1C variant and V-gene and J-gene trimming of TCR beta chains was found in a later genetic analysis and replicated in an independent cohort. Sequencing depth was assumed to be roughly uniform across donors in the presence/absence analyses, though that assumption may not hold. HLA typing was unavailable for some donors at each locus, so association tests used only the typed subset. Correlated functional status among segregating V segments might be attributable to linkage disequilibrium, but an unknown experimental factor could not be ruled out. The authors suggested that the approach could potentially be generalized to other disease states and immunological phenotypes. In both the original and validation cohorts, the classifier was reported to diagnose cytomegalovirus status with high specificity and sensitivity. In a later genetic analysis, fewer N-insertions in productive TCRs were reported among donors in an Asian-associated ancestry cluster than the approximately 670-donor mean. Three of the identified cytomegalovirus-associated TCR beta chains were confirmed in vitro to be specific for cytomegalovirus antigens. An earlier analysis of approximately 590 of the donors showed that most TCR beta V segments appeared in productive rearrangements either about 87% or about 30% of the time, which broadly matched IMGT annotations. In this cohort, only TCR beta chains were sequenced, and detectable features were limited by the absence of alpha or paired-chain data. A later analysis associated 17,000 or so TCR beta sequences with specific HLA alleles at a false discovery rate of 0.05. Strong co-occurrence of HLA alleles, especially DR and DQ, made assigning TCR associations to individual alleles difficult. According to a later analysis, most CMV-associated TCR beta chains appeared to be HLA-restricted, and the HLA associations seemed to be driven largely by CMV exposure. The only immune exposure information available for the cohort was CMV serostatus. A later analysis found that TCR association rates varied across HLA loci, with DRB1 alleles showing the most associated TCRs and HLA-C alleles the fewest. A group of highly shared sequence variants was considered likely to be a technical artifact of the sequencing pipeline. Because counts were too low, some 17 rarely observed V segments, including chromosome 9 orphons, were left out of the earlier analysis of 500 to 750 of the donors. Some IMGT-functional V segments, including TRBV6-2 and TRBV6-3, could not be told apart with the 87-base-pair reads, so those segments were excluded. Across donors, most TCR sequences were observed very rarely, whereas some public TCRs were present in many individuals. In a later analysis, HLA-associated TCR beta chains were found to be more clonally expanded and to have lower generation probabilities than equally common non-associated chains. A further reported finding was that TCR beta sequences accurately predicted the HLA-A and HLA-B alleles for most subjects in the first cohort. The study listed over 150 TCR beta chains as associated with cytomegalovirus.

The cohort comprised several hundred healthy bone marrow donors. At the time of sampling, all cohort members were nominally healthy, though unrecorded immune exposures were likely present. The donor was CMV seropositive and was included in the group of 290 or so seropositive cohort members. Every donor gave a peripheral blood sample, and the peripheral blood mononuclear cells from that sample were used for TCR beta sequencing. Genomic DNA was extracted from the blood cell samples with the Qiagen DNeasy Blood Extraction Kit. The library was made by the immunoSEQ multiplex PCR assay. For the multiplex PCR, a mixture combining 60 forward primers for TCR Vbeta segments and 13 reverse primers for TCR Jbeta segments was used. Amplification of the CDR3 region of rearranged TCR beta genes was performed with a multiplex PCR assay on genomic DNA. Amplified TCR beta libraries were sequenced as 87-base-pair reads on the Illumina HiSeq System. Per the source publication's procedure: A later analysis tallied roughly 80 million unique TCR beta chains across the 666 repertoires, and some 12 million of those chains were shared by two or more donors. Raw reads were error-corrected and collapsed into unique sequences with a nearest-neighbor algorithm that merged closely related sequences to remove PCR and sequencing errors. V, D and J gene segments were assigned by aligning CDR3 sequences to IMGT reference sequences. Each retained sequence needed at least a six-nucleotide match to both a V gene segment and a J gene segment. A rearrangement was called productive if the CDR3 had no stop codons and remained in frame with V and J, and every other rearrangement was called non-productive. Following IMGT convention, CDR3 was defined as the stretch from the second conserved V-encoded cysteine up to the conserved J-encoded phenylalanine. In an earlier analysis of around 640 of the donors, sequences lacking an unambiguous match to a single V gene segment were excluded. An earlier analysis of 550 to 650 of the donors classified V segments as functional when productive rearrangements were above 56.7% and as segregating when the standard deviation between donors was above 5%. A statistical classification framework was built for diagnosing cytomegalovirus status from the catalog of TCR beta chain sequences. In a later analysis, TCR nucleotide sequences were compared against IMGT/GENE-DB human TR gene sequences so that V and J genes could be assigned. The TCRdist pipeline was used in a later analysis to assign CDR3 sequences and most-parsimonious VDJ recombination scenarios. In a later analysis, every TCR beta chain was defined by the combination of its CDR3 amino acid sequence and its V-gene family, and reads without a unique V-gene family were dropped. To address suspected cross-contamination and a sequencing artifact, a later analysis removed approximately 600 highly shared, low-generation-probability nucleotide sequences. For each public chain, a later analysis derived a clonal expansion index from normalized ranks of inferred template counts within each repertoire. In a later analysis, generation probabilities were computed with a VDJ recombination model fitted to out-of-frame rearrangements, and the resulting probabilities were checked against IGoR. In a later analysis, TCR-TCR, TCR-HLA and TCR-CMV co-occurrence was scored with hypergeometric tests, and a repertoire-size bias correction was applied to TCR pairs. To estimate false discovery rates, a later analysis permuted the HLA or CMV assignments 20 times. In a later analysis, co-occurring TCRs were grouped with DBSCAN, and TCRdist sequence similarity was added when clustering was performed within HLA-allele-positive subsets. Co-occurrence clustering excluded repertoires with fewer than 30,000 or more than 120,000 public chains, plus five with anomalous nucleotide sharing. TCRdb obtained this table from immuneACCESS and retained in-frame rearrangements with V and J assigned. These tables miss some clones; where compared with another copy, unresolved V genes account for less than half of the shortfall, and the remainder is unexplained. The DNA gave D and trimming, while V, J and clone size come from that table. The sample's clone listing holds around 53,000 clones. More than 10% of the sample is in the top ten clones.

The germline V gene gives CDR1 as MDHEN and CDR2 as SYDVKM. A distance of 4 bases separates the germline ends of V and J, which lose 3 bases and 2 bases respectively. From cysteine to phenylalanine, the CDR3 is 12 amino acids long. The sequence is cut down to CDR3 DNA, 36 bases in frame from base 1. The source material was PBMCs. The sequence joins TRBV28 to TRBJ1-2; confidence is insufficient to name the D gene. The sequence was obtained from a woman in her 30s in good health and CMV-seropositive. The CDR3 protein is CASSFENYGYTF. The DNA sequence is TGTGCCAGCAGTTTCGAGAACTATGGCTACACCTTC.